This is a list of T cell receptor beta chains from one sample in a study of multiple sclerosis patients with progressive multifocal leukoencephalopathy. Method: immunoSEQ multiplex PCR; TCRdb's copy keeps in-frame clones and lacks some. Seen here are more than 30,000 clones, 80% to 90% observed once, and the top ten hold around 5.7%. Material: PBMCs, obtained from a patient treated with natalizumab. These receptors were taken from a woman in her thirties or forties with progressive multifocal leukoencephalopathy. Each CDR3 is given with its conserved first and last residue. D genes are given only for firm matches. Only some rows state a clone size, as once, few, many or a class for expanded clones.

j_call | v_call | d_call | clone_size | cdr3_aa | cdr3_nt
TRBJ2-7 | TRBV6-6 | NA | NA | CASRRNSYEQYF | TGTGCCAGCAGACGGAACAGCTACGAGCAGTACTTC
TRBJ1-2 | TRBV7-9 | NA | NA | CASSPANPTGPSGYTF | TGTGCCAGCAGCCCCGCCAACCCGACGGGCCCATCCGGCTACACCTTC
TRBJ1-2 | TRBV4-3 | NA | NA | CASSQEGLDRNYGYTF | TGCGCCAGCAGCCAAGAGGGACTGGACAGAAACTATGGCTACACCTTC
TRBJ1-5 | TRBV12-2 | NA | NA | CASRWRFNQPQHF | TGTGCAAGTCGCTGGCGATTCAATCAGCCCCAGCATTTT
TRBJ2-7 | TRBV6-5 | TRBD1 | NA | CASSPDRTYEQYF | TGTGCCAGCAGCCCGGACAGGACTTACGAGCAGTACTTC
TRBJ2-1 | TRBV27 | NA | NA | CASSLSRVSYNEQFF | TGTGCCAGCAGTTTATCGAGGGTATCCTACAATGAGCAGTTCTTC
TRBJ2-3 | TRBV2 | TRBD1 | NA | CASSEGWQGVFYTQYF | TGTGCCAGCAGTGAGGGGTGGCAGGGGGTTTTTTATACGCAGTATTTT
TRBJ2-4 | TRBV27 | NA | NA | CASSSTLNIQYF | TGTGCCAGCAGTTCTACCCTAAACATTCAGTACTTC
TRBJ2-7 | TRBV7-8 | TRBD1 | NA | CASSLRDRVSEQYF | TGTGCCAGCAGCTTAAGGGACAGGGTTTCCGAGCAGTACTTC
TRBJ2-7 | TRBV7-3 | NA | NA | CASSPGGQHEQYF | TGTGCCAGCAGCCCAGGAGGACAGCACGAGCAGTACTTC
TRBJ2-2 | TRBV4-3 | NA | NA | CASSQEGPNTGELFF | TGCGCCAGCAGCCAAGAGGGACCGAACACCGGGGAGCTGTTTTTT
TRBJ2-3 | TRBV10-3 | TRBD2 | NA | CAISTSALDTQYF | TGTGCCATTTCGACTAGCGCCCTAGATACGCAGTATTTT
TRBJ2-1 | TRBV7-9 | TRBD2 | NA | CASSRNRTSPSNEQFF | TGTGCCAGCAGCAGGAACCGGACTAGCCCCTCGAATGAGCAGTTCTTC
TRBJ1-5 | TRBV6-5 | TRBD1 | few | CASSQGVDQPQHF | TGTGCCAGCTCCCAGGGGGTCGATCAGCCCCAGCATTTT
TRBJ2-1 | TRBV7-9 | NA | NA | CASSQLRRGLNEQFF | TGTGCCAGCAGTCAATTAAGGAGAGGTCTCAATGAGCAGTTCTTC
TRBJ1-1 | TRBV19 | NA | few | CASSIDRMNTEAFF | TGTGCCAGTAGTATCGACAGAATGAACACTGAAGCTTTCTTT
TRBJ2-1 | TRBV9 | TRBD2 | NA | CASGGLAGGQFF | TGTGCCTCGGGGGGACTAGCGGGTGGCCAGTTCTTC
TRBJ1-1 | TRBV18 | TRBD1 | NA | CASSLVTGGGVAFF | TGTGCCAGCTCCCTAGTGACAGGGGGCGGAGTAGCTTTCTTT
TRBJ2-5 | TRBV4-1 | NA | NA | CASSQDVRAGGQYF | TGCGCCAGCAGCCAAGATGTGAGGGCCGGAGGCCAGTACTTC
TRBJ1-5 | TRBV5-5 | TRBD1 | NA | CASSLRTGVGQPQHF | TGTGCCAGCAGCTTGCGGACAGGGGTGGGTCAGCCCCAGCATTTT
TRBJ2-3 | TRBV7-2 | TRBD2 | NA | CASSLLAGVLSTDTQYF | TGTGCCAGCAGCCTTCTAGCGGGGGTTCTCTCCACAGATACGCAGTATTTT
TRBJ2-7 | TRBV5-1 | NA | NA | CASSLEQSSYEQYF | TGCGCCAGCAGCTTGGAGCAGAGCTCCTACGAGCAGTACTTC
TRBJ2-5 | TRBV11-3 | NA | NA | CASAGTPMGETQYF | TGTGCCAGCGCCGGGACTCCGATGGGAGAGACCCAGTACTTC
TRBJ2-7 | TRBV19 | NA | NA | CASSPSTGYEQYF | TGTGCCAGTAGTCCGTCAACAGGCTACGAGCAGTACTTC
TRBJ2-3 | TRBV19 | TRBD1 | NA | CASSNSDRVVTDTQYF | TGTGCCAGTAGTAATAGCGACAGGGTAGTTACAGATACGCAGTATTTT
TRBJ2-5 | TRBV7-2 | TRBD2 | few | CASSYRGGRVGETQYF | TGTGCCAGCAGCTACCGCGGCGGGAGAGTGGGGGAGACCCAGTACTTC
TRBJ2-7 | TRBV7-2 | TRBD2 | NA | CASRRPGLGIHEQCF | TGTGCCAGCAGACGACCGGGACTAGGAATCCATGAGCAGTGCTTC
TRBJ2-7 | TRBV10-3 | NA | few | CAIREGPTAQYF | TGTGCCATCAGAGAAGGACCAACCGCGCAGTACTTC
TRBJ2-7 | TRBV9 | TRBD1 | NA | CASSGNDRVSAYEQYF | TGTGCCAGCAGCGGCAACGACAGGGTATCTGCCTACGAGCAGTACTTC
TRBJ2-1 | TRBV2 | NA | NA | CASSDPGKVGEQFF | TGTGCCAGCAGTGACCCAGGGAAGGTGGGTGAGCAGTTCTTC
TRBJ1-5 | TRBV19 | NA | few | CASRTGLGQPQHF | TGTGCCAGTAGAACAGGGTTGGGTCAGCCCCAGCATTTT
TRBJ1-1 | TRBV19 | TRBD1 | NA | CASRTNRGNTEAFF | TGTGCCAGTAGAACTAACAGGGGGAACACTGAAGCTTTCTTT
TRBJ2-1 | TRBV18 | TRBD2 | NA | CASSRLGTGLAGSGNEQFF | TGTGCCAGCTCACGACTCGGGACGGGACTAGCGGGATCTGGCAATGAGCAGTTCTTC
TRBJ2-2 | TRBV7-2 | TRBD1 | NA | CASGGQGNTGELFF | TGTGCCAGCGGGGGACAGGGGAACACCGGGGAGCTGTTTTTT
TRBJ1-2 | TRBV7-3 | NA | once | CASSPSEQGPYGYTF | TGTGCCAGCAGCCCGTCCGAACAGGGTCCCTATGGCTACACCTTC
TRBJ2-1 | TRBV9 | NA | few | CASSVEARYNEQFF | TGTGCCAGCAGCGTAGAGGCGAGATACAATGAGCAGTTCTTC
TRBJ1-6 | TRBV15 | TRBD1 | NA | CATSTDRGRNSPLHF | TGTGCCACCAGCACCGACAGGGGGCGCAATTCACCCCTCCACTTT